Below, 16 T cell receptor beta chains from the same sample are listed, as sequenced in a study of shared clonotypes between healthy human individuals. Assay used: immunoSEQ multiplex PCR; TCRdb lists only in-frame clones, some missing. The sample includes 2 million to 2.5 million clones, under 95% seen only once; the top ten take 0.37%. The sequenced sample consisted of naive CD4+ T cells from PBMCs. Regarding subset: CD45RA+ positively selected. The source is a young man in good health. Some clones in this sample may be carry-over from other donors' samples.

This clone was found once. The V and J genes are TRBV7-2 and TRBJ2-7; D unresolved. V was cut by 5 bases and J by 1 base, with 15 bases left in between. Germline V gene data show CDR1 as SGHTA and CDR2 as FQGNSA. CDR3 length: 15 residues. The CDR3 DNA is TGTGCCAGCAGCATTGCCCTCCTGGCGTCCTACGAGCAGTACTTC. Its translation is CASSIALLASYEQYF. The whole variable domain, remainder taken from reference TRBV7-2 and TRBJ2-7, is GAGVSQSPSNKVTEKGKDVELRCDPISGHTALYWYRQSLGQGLEFLIYFQGNSAPDKSGLPSDRFSAERTGGSVSTLTIQRTQQEDSAVYLCASSIALLASYEQYFGPGTRLTVT.

For this clone: At one end, the junction sequence differs from germline, possibly due to a read error. The chain couples TRBV28 to TRBJ2-7; TRBD2 matches at 7 bases. Germline-derived CDR1 and CDR2 are MDHEN and SYDVKM. The CDR3 has 16 amino acids. The CDR3: CASSLSSSGISYGQYF. The CDR3, as DNA: TGTGCCAGCAGTTTATCATCTAGCGGAATCTCCTACGGGCAGTACTTC.

Note on this clone: The sample holds other DNA sequences that translate to the same CDR3. CDR3 residues: CASSRGQNYGYTF. The CDR3 DNA reads as TGTGCCAGCAGTCGCGGACAGAACTATGGCTACACCTTC. The V gene is TRBV28, the J gene TRBJ1-2, with a weak D call TRBD1 (6 bases). Germline assignment: CDR1 MDHEN and CDR2 SYDVKM. The CDR3 is made up of 13 amino acids. V lost 5 bases to trimming and J lost 2 bases, with 9 bases between them.

J is TRBJ2-7 and V is TRBV7-9, with D maybe TRBD1 (5 bases). This CDR3 has 15 amino acids. The ends were cut back, 0 bases at V and 5 bases at J, with 14 bases in the middle. CDR1 is SEHNR and CDR2 is FQNEAQ in the germline V gene (reference sequence). The CDR3, as DNA: TGTGCCAGCAGCTTAGCGGGTAGGGGTCCCCACGAGCAGTACTTC. Translating gives CASSLAGRGPHEQYF.

This chain uses TRBV5-4 with TRBJ1-6; D unclear. The CDR3 has 13 amino acids. V was clipped by 0 bases and J by 10 bases, with 8 bases between them. Germline V CDR1 and CDR2: SGHNT, YYREEE (reference sequence). In nucleotides, the CDR3 is TGTGCCAGCAGCTTGGACGGCCCCTCACCCCTCCACTTT. It codes for CASSLDGPSPLHF.

Written as DNA, the CDR3 is TGTGCCAGCAGGCTACAGGGCACTGAAGCTTTCTTT. Protein sequence: CASRLQGTEAFF. The chain is built from TRBV6-5 and TRBJ1-1, with D possibly TRBD1 on 6 matching bases. V was pared by 6 bases and J by 4 bases, with 9 bases between. Germline lookup yields CDR1 MNHEY and CDR2 SVGAGI. The CDR3 has 12 amino acids.

The gene calls are TRBV19 and TRBJ2-6; possible D gene TRBD1, 5 bases. V was shortened by 7 bases and J by 2 bases, with 6 bases between the two germline ends. Germline assignment: CDR1 LNHDA and CDR2 SQIVND (reference sequence). CDR3 length equals 13 residues. The chain's CDR3 is CASTGTGANVLTF. The CDR3 coding sequence is TGTGCCAGTACAGGGACTGGGGCCAACGTCCTGACTTTC.

Only one count was recorded for this clone. The CDR3, as DNA: TGTGCCAGCAGCCCGGACAGGACCAGCACAGATACGCAGTATTTT. Its protein product is CASSPDRTSTDTQYF. This rearrangement joins TRBV7-2 to TRBJ2-3; 7 bases map to TRBD1. Germline V gene data show CDR1 as SGHTA and CDR2 as FQGNSA. J was trimmed by 0 bases and V by 5 bases; bases with no gene match: 5. The CDR3 runs 15 residues. The full variable domain, with the rest looked up from reference TRBV7-2 and TRBJ2-3, is GAGVSQSPSNKVTEKGKDVELRCDPISGHTALYWYRQSLGQGLEFLIYFQGNSAPDKSGLPSDRFSAERTGGSVSTLTIQRTQQEDSAVYLCASSPDRTSTDTQYFGPGTRLTVL.

The chain recombines TRBV4-2 with TRBJ2-1, with TRBD2 matching over 7 bases. This CDR3 comprises 15 residues. The germline V gene has CDR1 LGHNA and CDR2 YNFKEQ. J was trimmed by 7 bases and V by 1 base; bases with no gene match: 7. The CDR3 nucleotides are TGTGCCAGCAGCCAAGGGGCTAGCGGAGTTAATGAGCAGTTCTTC. Its translation is CASSQGASGVNEQFF.

The rearrangement uses TRBV6-1 and TRBJ2-4; 8 positions agree with TRBD1. Germline V gives CDR1 MNHNS, CDR2 SASEGT. V shed 2 bases and J 0 bases; nucleotides not matched to a gene: 12. The CDR3 spans 19 residues. This CDR3 reads CASSEPLGQAKLAKNIQYF. Here the CDR3 DNA reads TGTGCCAGCAGTGAACCACTGGGACAGGCTAAACTAGCCAAAAACATTCAGTACTTC.

The V call is TRBV5-6, the J call TRBJ2-7; 7 bases agree with TRBD1. Germline V gives CDR1 SGHDT, CDR2 YYEEEE. The length of the CDR3 is 15 residues. The junction had 9 bases not matched to a gene; V was cut back by 4 bases and J by 2 bases. CDR3 residues: CASSGAGTDTYEQYF. The CDR3 bases are TGTGCCAGCAGCGGGGCCGGGACAGACACCTACGAGCAGTACTTC.

The chain joins TRBV7-9 to TRBJ2-5, with unresolved D. The CDR3 covers 16 residues. Germline V gives CDR1 SEHNR, CDR2 FQNEAQ (reference sequence). Trimming took 7 bases from V and 2 from J, leaving 20 bases between them. CDR3 region: CASTPTRWLLQETQYF. The CDR3 nucleotides read TGTGCCAGCACCCCAACCAGGTGGCTGTTACAAGAGACCCAGTACTTC.

This chain connects TRBV11-2 to TRBJ2-2; TRBD2 agrees at 9 bases. CDR3 size: 16 residues. The trim removed 7 bases at V and 4 bases at J, leaving 10 bases unmatched. The germline V gene encodes CDR1 SGHAT and CDR2 FQNNGV. The CDR3 coding sequence is TGTGCCAGCACCATTATTGCGGGAGGGCTCACCGGGGAGCTGTTTTTT. This encodes CASTIIAGGLTGELFF.

This clone occurred once. The chain joins TRBV28 to TRBJ1-2, with a weak D call TRBD1 (6 bases). Germline V lookup: CDR1 MDHEN, CDR2 SYDVKM. V was trimmed by 5 bases and J by 2 bases, leaving 15 bases between them. This CDR3 region has 15 residues. This CDR3 reads CASSPPTGANYGYTF. CDR3 nucleotides: TGTGCCAGCAGTCCCCCGACAGGTGCGAACTATGGCTACACCTTC.

The chain carries TRBV7-9 and TRBJ1-4, with D tentatively TRBD1 (5 bases). The CDR3 totals 16 residues. Trimming stripped 5 bases from V and 7 bases from J, with 20 bases between. Germline V CDR1 and CDR2: SEHNR, FQNEAQ (reference sequence). The CDR3: CASSQRTPQRGEKLFF. DNA of the CDR3: TGTGCCAGCAGCCAAAGGACACCCCAGAGGGGTGAAAAACTGTTTTTT.

A remark on this clone: Other DNA sequences of this sample code for an identical CDR3. The chain recombines TRBV11-2 with TRBJ2-7; D gene uncertain. The CDR3 covers 15 residues. V was clipped by 1 base and J by 0 bases, with 10 bases between them. Germline assignment: CDR1 SGHAT and CDR2 FQNNGV. The DNA of the CDR3 is TGTGCCAGCAGCTTAGCCGGGTCCGGCTCCTACGAGCAGTACTTC. Amino acid sequence: CASSLAGSGSYEQYF.